This T cell receptor beta chain appears in the sequencing data of a study of monozygotic twins with inflammatory bowel disease. Germline CDR1 and CDR2: DFQATT and SNEGSKA (reference sequence). This CDR3 comprises 14 residues. The input for each TCR library was 3,500 to 4,000 ng of total RNA. Two nested PCRs, of around 15 and 10 cycles, processed TCRalpha and TCRbeta cDNA. Reanalyzing the 5' RACE reads, TCRdb keeps one entry per CDR3 protein, without DNA. Its table lists about 43,000 distinct CDR3 sequences. This sequence was found in a human donor with ulcerative colitis or Crohn's disease, or a healthy co-twin of an affected twin (not recorded which). The V and J genes are TRBV20-1 and TRBJ2-7; absent DNA, TCRdb's TRBD2 call cannot be checked. The sequenced sample consisted of blood. The CDR3 loop is CSIRLAGSYYEQYF.